This T cell receptor beta chain was sequenced in a study of T cell responses to AZD1222 COVID-19 vaccine. The repertoire was sequenced with immunoSEQ multiplex PCR; TCRdb's copy has only in-frame clones and lacks some. The sample carries roughly 150,000 clones, roughly nine tenths recorded once. Points from the study as a whole: Sampling that yielded the repertoires occurred only after the peak T cell response.

A note on this clone: Its antigen is still unknown.

Per the germline V gene, CDR1 is SEHNR and CDR2 is FQNEAQ (reference sequence). CDR3 length: 15 residues. V gave up 3 bases and J gave up 7 bases, with 18 bases separating them. The sequence was obtained from an adult who received the AZD1222 COVID-19 vaccine. Sequencing was performed on peripheral blood, taken 28 days after the second AZD1222 dose. The chain is built from TRBV7-9 and TRBJ1-1, with a weak D call TRBD1 (5 bases). The DNA of the CDR3 is TGTGCCAGCAGCTTCCCTCTTGGAGACAGCCTTGAAGCTTTCTTT. Protein: CASSFPLGDSLEAFF.